In its sample, the clone carrying this T cell receptor (beta chain) was seen once. What it recognizes is unknown. The assay was run at survey level. Assay used: immunoSEQ multiplex PCR; TCRdb lists only in-frame clones, some missing. In the table there are 17,000 or so clones, just under 75% of which are singletons. The entry originates in a study of pediatric ulcerative colitis. General study points: Ulcerative colitis patients shared more blood-rectal clones than controls. Acute severe colitis showed lower rectal diversity from clonal expansions. Repertoires came from total lymphocyte DNA, not specific subsets.

Rectal tissue came from one to two pinch biopsies taken at colonoscopy. Germline trimming cut 0 bases from V and 1 base from J; bases unmatched to any gene: 5. The germline gives CDR1 KGHSH, CDR2 LQKENI. The CDR3 extends over 18 amino acids. The chain joins TRBV18 to TRBJ2-1; 11 bases agree with TRBD2. Sequences were obtained from gut tissue. The origin of this receptor is a girl aged 5-17 years with moderate ulcerative colitis. CDR3 residues: CASSPPVLAGGSYNEQFF. The DNA of the CDR3 is TGTGCCAGCTCACCACCTGTCCTAGCGGGAGGTTCCTACAATGAGCAGTTCTTC. The full variable domain, its missing parts supplied by reference TRBV18 and TRBJ2-1, is NAGVMQNPRHLVRRRGQEARLRCSPMKGHSHVYWYRQLPEEGLKFMVYLQKENIIDESGMPKERFSAEFPKEGPSILRIQQVVRGDSAAYFCASSPPVLAGGSYNEQFFGPGTRLTVL.